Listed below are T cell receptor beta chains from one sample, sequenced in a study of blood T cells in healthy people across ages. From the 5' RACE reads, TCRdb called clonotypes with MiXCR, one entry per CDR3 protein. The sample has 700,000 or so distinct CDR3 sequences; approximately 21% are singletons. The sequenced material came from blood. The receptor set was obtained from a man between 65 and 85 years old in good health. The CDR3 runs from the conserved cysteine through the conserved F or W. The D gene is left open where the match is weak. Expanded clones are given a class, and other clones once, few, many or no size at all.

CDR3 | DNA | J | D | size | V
CASTREGQTGNTIYF | TGTGCCAGCACCAGAGAGGGACAGACTGGAAACACCATATATTTT | TRBJ1-3 | TRBD1 | few | TRBV3-1
CASSLTGGQRSEAFF | TGTGCCAGCAGTTTAACAGGGGGACAGCGTTCTGAAGCTTTCTTT | TRBJ1-1 | TRBD1 | few | TRBV12-3/TRBV12-4
CASSLVGQGNYEQYF | TGTGCCAGCAGCTTGGTCGGACAGGGGAACTACGAGCAGTACTTC | TRBJ2-7 | TRBD1 | few | TRBV5-6
CASSEYNWGQPQHF | TGTGCCAGCAGTGAGTATAACTGGGGGCAGCCCCAGCATTTT | TRBJ1-5 | NA | few | TRBV6-1
CSALDRAPNQPQHF | TGCAGTGCTTTAGACAGGGCCCCCAATCAGCCCCAGCATTTT | TRBJ1-5 | TRBD1 | few | TRBV20-1
CATSPLASNQPQHF | TGTGCCACCAGCCCTCTGGCAAGCAATCAGCCCCAGCATTTT | TRBJ1-5 | NA | NA | TRBV15
CASSQGLREIKTDTQYF | TGCGCCAGCAGCCAAGGACTTCGGGAGATTAAGACAGATACGCAGTATTTT | TRBJ2-3 | NA | few | TRBV4-1
CSAREGGGIPRFYEQYF | TGCAGTGCTAGGGAAGGGGGCGGGATTCCCAGATTCTACGAGCAGTACTTC | TRBJ2-7 | NA | NA | TRBV20-1
CASSIPRLAGLSGANVLTF | TGTGCCAGTAGTATCCCCCGACTAGCGGGACTATCTGGGGCCAACGTCCTGACTTTC | TRBJ2-6 | TRBD2 | NA | TRBV19
CASSYTGAGYTF | TGTGCCAGCAGTTACACAGGGGCTGGCTACACCTTC | TRBJ1-2 | TRBD1 | NA | TRBV6-6
CASSEYGASGGNTYNEQFF | TGTGCCAGCAGTGAATATGGGGCTAGCGGGGGTAATACCTACAATGAGCAGTTCTTC | TRBJ2-1 | TRBD2 | NA | TRBV25-1
CASSWGQGATEAFF | TGCGCCAGCAGCTGGGGACAGGGGGCGACTGAAGCTTTCTTT | TRBJ1-1 | TRBD1 | few | TRBV5-1
CSASGGYTYEQYF | TGCAGTGCTAGCGGGGGGTACACCTACGAGCAGTACTTC | TRBJ2-7 | TRBD2 | NA | TRBV20-1
CASSFSNRVRGNTIYF | TGTGCCAGCAGTTTTTCAAACAGGGTCCGTGGAAACACCATATATTTT | TRBJ1-3 | NA | NA | TRBV28
CSVGRIQETQYF | TGCAGCGTTGGGCGGATCCAAGAGACCCAGTACTTC | TRBJ2-5 | NA | many | TRBV29-1
CSGGQGYGYTF | TGCAGCGGGGGACAGGGATATGGCTACACCTTC | TRBJ1-2 | TRBD1 | NA | TRBV29-1
CSAGRARTLRTQYF | TGCAGTGCTGGCCGGGCTAGGACCCTCAGGACCCAGTACTTC | TRBJ2-5 | NA | NA | TRBV20-1
CATSPPLGPNEQFF | TGTGCCACCAGTCCACCCTTGGGACCGAATGAGCAGTTCTTC | TRBJ2-1 | NA | NA | TRBV24-1
CASSHWEPGTGVYGYTF | TGCGCCAGCAGCCATTGGGAACCCGGGACAGGGGTCTATGGCTACACCTTC | TRBJ1-2 | TRBD1 | few | TRBV4-1
CASTNRGTTNIRTKETQYF | TGTGCCAGCACAAATAGGGGCACTACCAATATCAGGACAAAAGAGACCCAGTACTTC | TRBJ2-5 | NA | few | TRBV27
CASSPRASTSRNTEAFF | TGTGCCAGCAGCCCTCGTGCCAGTACTTCTAGGAACACTGAAGCTTTCTTT | TRBJ1-1 | NA | few | TRBV3-1
CAGSLEGTRSETQYF | TGTGCCGGCAGCTTAGAAGGGACTAGATCAGAGACCCAGTACTTC | TRBJ2-5 | TRBD2 | NA | TRBV11-1
CSVEPLAEGQETQYF | TGCAGTGTAGAACCACTAGCGGAGGGCCAAGAGACCCAGTACTTC | TRBJ2-5 | TRBD2 | few | TRBV20-1
CANSEGDRGTEAFF | TGTGCCAACAGTGAGGGGGACAGGGGCACTGAAGCTTTCTTT | TRBJ1-1 | TRBD1 | few | TRBV6-1
CASSQVGTAYEQYF | TGTGCCAGCAGCCAAGTAGGGACAGCCTACGAGCAGTACTTC | TRBJ2-7 | TRBD1 | NA | TRBV3-1
CASSLGGTPYNEQFF | TGTGCCAGCAGCTTGGGGGGGACACCCTACAATGAGCAGTTCTTC | TRBJ2-1 | NA | many | TRBV5-6
CASSAGTKIDYEQYF | TGTGCCAGCAGCGCCGGGACAAAAATCGACTACGAGCAGTACTTC | TRBJ2-7 | NA | NA | TRBV7-8